The 14 T cell receptor beta chains given below trace back to one sample, sequenced in a study of identifying expanded T cells in peripheral blood. Produced via immunoSEQ multiplex PCR; TCRdb's table is partial and in-frame only. The sample yields more than 50,000 clones, around 83% seen once. The sample was blood. These receptor sequences come from a person aged 18-69 years in good health.

V gene TRBV7-2 combines with J gene TRBJ2-3; weak D call: TRBD1 (6 bases). The CDR3 runs to 14 residues. Trimming left V 8 bases short and J 2 bases short, with 14 bases between. CDR1 and CDR2 from the germline V gene are SGHTA and FQGNSA. This chain's CDR3 is CASGLQGHTDTQYF. In DNA form, the CDR3 reads TGTGCCAGCGGGCTACAGGGACACACAGATACGCAGTATTTT.

V is TRBV2 and J is TRBJ1-3; 8 nucleotides agree with TRBD1. V lost 8 bases and J lost 4; bases outside the gene matches: 19. The CDR3 is 18 residues long. Germline CDR1 SNHLY, CDR2 FYNNEI. CDR3 region: CASPPAADRDRLGNTIYF. CDR3 coding DNA: TGTGCCAGCCCTCCCGCCGCGGACAGGGACCGTCTCGGAAACACCATATATTTT.

This clone was counted a single time. The gene calls are TRBV6-1 and TRBJ1-2, with TRBD1 matching 7 bases. CDR3 length equals 14 residues. Germline lookup yields CDR1 MNHNS and CDR2 SASEGT. Trimming at V came to 5 bases and at J to 1 base, leaving 4 bases not matched to a gene. CDR3 coding DNA: TGTGCCAGCAGTCTTGACAGGGTTAACTATGGCTACACCTTC. Translating gives CASSLDRVNYGYTF.

The chain joins TRBV5-6 to TRBJ2-3, with unresolved D. This CDR3 comprises 13 residues. Germline V CDR1 and CDR2: SGHDT, YYEEEE. Trimming removed 0 bases from V and 8 bases from J, with 10 bases in between. In DNA, the CDR3 is TGTGCCAGCAGCTTGGTCCGAGAAGGTACGCAGTATTTT. This translates into CASSLVREGTQYF.

The V call is TRBV29-1, the J call TRBJ1-1, with D possibly being TRBD1 (5 bases). This CDR3 spans 13 amino acids. V was trimmed by 6 bases and J by 5 bases, leaving 16 bases between them. Germline lookup yields CDR1 SQVTM and CDR2 ANQGSEA. CDR3 DNA: TGCAGCGTGGGGCAGGTAGTAGGGACTGAAGCTTTCTTT. Translation gives CSVGQVVGTEAFF.

J is TRBJ2-1 and V is TRBV7-8; D call uncertain. The CDR3 is 13 residues long. Germline V gives CDR1 SGHVS, CDR2 FQNEAQ. Trimming removed 0 bases at V and 16 bases at J, with 16 bases between. CDR3 in DNA: TGTGCCAGCAGCTTAGCAGGGCAGAAAGCAGTCTTCTTC. This gives the protein CASSLAGQKAVFF. The variable domain in full, completed from reference TRBV7-8 and TRBJ2-1, reads GAGVSQSPRYKVAKRGQDVALRCDPISGHVSLFWYQQALGQGPEFLTYFQNEAQLDKSGLPSDRFFAERPEGSVSTLKIQRTQQEDSAVYLCASSLAGQKAVFFGPGTRLTVL.

CDR3: CASSMASTDTQYF. For the CDR3, the DNA is TGTGCCAGTAGTATGGCCAGCACAGATACGCAGTATTTT. The rearrangement uses TRBV19 and TRBJ2-3, with D hard to call. The CDR3 loop spans 13 amino acids. V was trimmed by 3 bases and J by 0 bases, leaving 4 bases between them. Per germline, CDR1 LNHDA and CDR2 SQIVND (reference sequence).

The rearrangement links TRBV6-5 to TRBJ2-4; D is uncertain. Between the trimmed V and J ends, which lost 0 bases and 0 bases, there was a span of 9 bases. The CDR3 has 16 amino acids. Looked up from germline, CDR1 is MNHEY and CDR2 is SVGAGI. The CDR3 DNA is TGTGCCAGCAGTTACTCGAGGCAGAGAGCCAAAAACATTCAGTACTTC. Residues: CASSYSRQRAKNIQYF.

The rearrangement joins TRBV7-3 to TRBJ2-1; the match to TRBD2 covers 10 bases. This CDR3 comprises 18 residues. V was pared by 2 bases and J by 0 bases, with 7 bases of the junction left unmatched. The germline gives CDR1 SGHTA, CDR2 FQGTGA. CDR3 loop: CASSLGSGGRSSYNEQFF. The CDR3 DNA reads as TGTGCCAGCAGCTTAGGTAGCGGGGGGCGAAGCTCCTACAATGAGCAGTTCTTC.

V gene TRBV7-8 combines with J gene TRBJ2-2; 7 positions agree with TRBD1. The CDR3 covers 17 residues. J gave up 4 bases and V 5 bases, and 13 bases lay outside the gene matches. Per the germline V gene, CDR1 is SGHVS and CDR2 is FQNEAQ. In nucleotides, the CDR3 is TGTGCCAGCAGCCGAACTTCGACAGGGTCGAGCACCGGGGAGCTGTTTTTT. Amino acids: CASSRTSTGSSTGELFF.

V usage is TRBV19 and J usage is TRBJ2-6; TRBD1 aligns across 7 bases. This CDR3 has 15 amino acids. With V trimmed by 4 bases and J by 1 base, 1 base remained unmatched. In germline, CDR1 is LNHDA, CDR2 SQIVND (reference sequence). The CDR3: CASSTQGSGANVLTF. Written as DNA, the CDR3 is TGTGCCAGTAGTACACAGGGGTCTGGGGCCAACGTCCTGACTTTC.

The J gene is TRBJ2-1, the V gene TRBV30, with D possibly matching TRBD2 (6 bases). Trimming pared 4 bases from V and 5 bases from J, leaving 15 bases between. Germline CDR1 and CDR2: GTSNPN and SVGIG (reference sequence). The CDR3 is made up of 14 amino acids. This CDR3 is CAWKPGLANNEQFF. The CDR3 DNA sequence: TGTGCCTGGAAACCGGGACTTGCCAACAATGAGCAGTTCTTC.

The rearrangement links TRBV11-1 to TRBJ1-1; D may be TRBD1 (5 bases). V lost 3 bases to trimming and J lost 5 bases, with 16 bases between them. Germline V gives CDR1 SGHAT, CDR2 FQDESV (reference sequence). This CDR3 has 15 residues. The CDR3 spells CASSFSRTSGTEAFF. CDR3 bases: TGTGCCAGCAGCTTTTCCCGGACAAGCGGGACTGAAGCTTTCTTT.

The V call is TRBV5-5, the J call TRBJ2-4; D might be TRBD2 (6 bases). V was trimmed by 2 bases and J by 10 bases, leaving 13 bases between them. The CDR3 runs to 13 residues. Germline CDR1 reads SGHKS; CDR2 reads YYEKEE (reference sequence). The CDR3 DNA reads TGTGCCAGCAGCTTCGGGACTGATAGAATTCAGTACTTC. It is translated as CASSFGTDRIQYF.